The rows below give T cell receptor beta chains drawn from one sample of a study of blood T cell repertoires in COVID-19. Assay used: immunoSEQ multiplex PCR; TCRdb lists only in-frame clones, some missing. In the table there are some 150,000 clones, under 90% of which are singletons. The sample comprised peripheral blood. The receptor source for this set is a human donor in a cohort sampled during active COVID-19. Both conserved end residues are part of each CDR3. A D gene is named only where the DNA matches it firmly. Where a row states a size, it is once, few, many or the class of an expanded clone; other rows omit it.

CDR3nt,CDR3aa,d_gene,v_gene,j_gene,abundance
TGTGCCAGCAGCCCCCGGGAGCCTGGGGGAAACACCATATATTTT,CASSPREPGGNTIYF,NA,TRBV27,TRBJ1-3,NA
TGTGCCAGCAGCCCAGGGTTGACAGACGTTAGCAATCAGCCCCAGCATTTT,CASSPGLTDVSNQPQHF,NA,TRBV7-8,TRBJ1-5,NA
TGCAGTGAAGGAACTCGGGTTTTT,CSEGTRVF,NA,TRBV20-1,TRBJ1-6,NA
TGCGCCAGCAGTATAAGCGGGGGAACAGATACGCAGTATTTT,CASSISGGTDTQYF,TRBD2,TRBV5-1,TRBJ2-3,NA
TGTGCCAGCAGTGCCCCAGGATTAAACACTGAAGCTTTCTTT,CASSAPGLNTEAFF,NA,TRBV2,TRBJ1-1,NA
TGTGCCAGCAGCGTCGGGACAGGGAGAACTAATGAAAAACTGTTTTTT,CASSVGTGRTNEKLFF,TRBD1,TRBV9,TRBJ1-4,NA
TGTGCCAGCAGCTTGGGCCGGGGGAGTTCAGAGACCCAGTACTTC,CASSLGRGSSETQYF,NA,TRBV5-4,TRBJ2-5,few
TGTGCCAGCAGCGTAGATAGAGGGACAGGGGAAGCCAAAAACATTCAGTACTTC,CASSVDRGTGEAKNIQYF,TRBD1,TRBV9,TRBJ2-4,NA
TGTGCCAGCAGTGCCGCTAGCGGGGGGGCCAATGAGCAGTTCTTC,CASSAASGGANEQFF,TRBD2,TRBV2,TRBJ2-1,NA
TGTGCCAGCGCCCCGGGACTAGCTTTCCCCGAGCAGTACTTC,CASAPGLAFPEQYF,TRBD2,TRBV2,TRBJ2-7,NA
TGTGCCAGTAGCCCGAAGACAGGCTTCGGCAATCAGCCCCAGCATTTT,CASSPKTGFGNQPQHF,NA,TRBV19,TRBJ1-5,NA
TGTGCCAGTAGTTGGGACAGAGGAAGGCAAAGGGATACGCAGTATTTT,CASSWDRGRQRDTQYF,TRBD1,TRBV19,TRBJ2-3,NA
TGCGCCAGCAGCTTAACGACAGCCCATGGCTACACCTTC,CASSLTTAHGYTF,NA,TRBV5-1,TRBJ1-2,NA
TGTGCCAGCAGATTGGGACAGGGGGCTACTGAAGCTTTCTTT,CASRLGQGATEAFF,TRBD1,TRBV5-4,TRBJ1-1,NA
TGTGCCAGCAGCCTACCAGGGGGCAATCAGCCCCAGCATTTT,CASSLPGGNQPQHF,NA,TRBV7-2,TRBJ1-5,NA
TGTGCCAGCAGCGTTGACAGGTCGACATACAATGAGCAGTTCTTC,CASSVDRSTYNEQFF,NA,TRBV9,TRBJ2-1,NA
TGTGCCAGCTCACCGGATGGGGGGAAGGGGACTGGCTACACCTTC,CASSPDGGKGTGYTF,NA,TRBV18,TRBJ1-2,few
TGTGCCAGCAGCAGAACAGGGTTTGGGCAGTACTTC,CASSRTGFGQYF,NA,TRBV7-2,TRBJ2-7,NA
TGTGCCAGCTCAGGGCAGACGGGAAACACCATATATTTT,CASSGQTGNTIYF,NA,TRBV12-3/TRBV12-4,TRBJ1-3,NA
TGTGCCAGCAGCCAAGGAGTGAACACTGAAGCTTTCTTT,CASSQGVNTEAFF,NA,TRBV3-1/TRBV3-2,TRBJ1-1,NA
TGCGCCAGCAGCCAAACTACAGGGGCGGGTCAGCCCCAGCATTTT,CASSQTTGAGQPQHF,TRBD1,TRBV4-3,TRBJ1-5,NA
TGTGCCACCATAGTATCAGCCGGGACAGCTAACTATGGCTACACCTTC,CATIVSAGTANYGYTF,TRBD1,TRBV28,TRBJ1-2,NA
TGTGCCAGCAGCCTGACTAGCGCTCAAGAGACCCAGTACTTC,CASSLTSAQETQYF,TRBD2,TRBV5-4,TRBJ2-5,NA
TGTGCCAGCAGCAAATGGGGGGTCTCCACAGATACGCAGTATTTT,CASSKWGVSTDTQYF,NA,TRBV21-1,TRBJ2-3,NA
TGCAGTGCTAGTTTAGCCAGCGGGGATGCCTACGAGCAGTACTTC,CSASLASGDAYEQYF,TRBD2,TRBV20-1,TRBJ2-7,NA
TGTGCCACCAGCACCTCCGACAGGGGGCCCCCTGAAGCTTTCTTT,CATSTSDRGPPEAFF,TRBD1,TRBV15,TRBJ1-1,NA
TGTGCCAGTAGCCCACAGACAACATCGGGAGGCTACACCTTC,CASSPQTTSGGYTF,NA,TRBV19,TRBJ1-2,NA
TGCGCCAGCAGCTCAGGGTCGCAAGAGACCCAGTACTTC,CASSSGSQETQYF,NA,TRBV5-1,TRBJ2-5,NA
TGTGCCAGTAGTATGCTAACGGGGGGTAGGACCTACGAGCAGTACTTC,CASSMLTGGRTYEQYF,TRBD2,TRBV19,TRBJ2-7,NA
TGCGCCAGCAGCTTCGGTACAGCGGCCGGGGCCAACGTCCTGACTTTC,CASSFGTAAGANVLTF,NA,TRBV5-1,TRBJ2-6,NA
TGTGCCAGCAGCGCCCGGACTAGCGGGGGGGCCGATGAGCAGTTCTTC,CASSARTSGGADEQFF,TRBD2,TRBV7-6,TRBJ2-1,NA
TGTGCCAGTAGTAAAGACTTAACCTACGAGCAGTACTTC,CASSKDLTYEQYF,NA,TRBV19,TRBJ2-7,NA
TGTGCCAGCAGTTTGGCAGGTTCTGAAAAACTGTTTTTT,CASSLAGSEKLFF,NA,TRBV27,TRBJ1-4,NA
TGTGCCAGCAGCGTAGGAGGGGAGGGGACTGAAGCTTTCTTT,CASSVGGEGTEAFF,NA,TRBV9,TRBJ1-1,few
TGTGCCAGCAGCCCCGGGACTAGCGGGGGGTGGGAGACCCAGTACTTC,CASSPGTSGGWETQYF,TRBD2,TRBV3-1/TRBV3-2,TRBJ2-5,NA
TGTGCCAGCAGCTTACGCGGGTCTGAGTACTTC,CASSLRGSEYF,NA,TRBV7-9,TRBJ2-5,NA
TGTGCCAGCAGCCAAGGGTTCGGTAGCGGGACGGCTAGCACAGATACGCAGTATTTT,CASSQGFGSGTASTDTQYF,TRBD2,TRBV3-1/TRBV3-2,TRBJ2-3,few
TGTGCCTGGAATGCGGGTTACAGGGGAGATGAGCAGTTCTTC,CAWNAGYRGDEQFF,TRBD1,TRBV30,TRBJ2-1,NA
TGTGCCAGCAGCCCCCGGGACAGGGCCTACAATGAGCAGTTCTTC,CASSPRDRAYNEQFF,TRBD1,TRBV9,TRBJ2-1,once
TGTGCCGTCCGATGGGACAGGGGGCAAGAGACCCAGTACTTC,CAVRWDRGQETQYF,TRBD1,TRBV10-3,TRBJ2-5,NA
TGTGCCAGCAGCGGACAGAACACCGGGGAGCTGTTTTTT,CASSGQNTGELFF,NA,TRBV2,TRBJ2-2,once
TGTGCCAGCAGTGAAGGCAGGGCCAACTCAGGAAACACCATATATTTT,CASSEGRANSGNTIYF,NA,TRBV2,TRBJ1-3,many
TGTGCCAGCCTTCCCGGGCTTGAGGCGCGGGGTCAGCCCCAGCATTTT,CASLPGLEARGQPQHF,NA,TRBV28,TRBJ1-5,NA
TGTGCCAGCTCCCCACAAGGGGGGGCTGAGGAGCAGTACTTC,CASSPQGGAEEQYF,NA,TRBV11-1,TRBJ2-7,NA
TGTGCCAGCAGCCAAGGGGGACAGGCCCACTACGAGCAGTACTTC,CASSQGGQAHYEQYF,TRBD1,TRBV14,TRBJ2-7,NA
TGTGCCAGCAGCTTGGGACCGGGGGGATTTGAGCCCCAGCATTTT,CASSLGPGGFEPQHF,NA,TRBV5-4,TRBJ1-5,NA
TGTGCCAGCAGCTCTGGGACTAGCGGAGACACAGATACGCAGTATTTT,CASSSGTSGDTDTQYF,TRBD2,TRBV7-2,TRBJ2-3,NA
TGTGCCAGCAGCTTAGCGGCAGCGGAAAATTCACCCCTCCACTTT,CASSLAAAENSPLHF,NA,TRBV7-9,TRBJ1-6,NA
TGTGCCAGCACCAAGGGACAGGTCTCTGGAAACACCATATATTTT,CASTKGQVSGNTIYF,TRBD1,TRBV6-6,TRBJ1-3,NA
TGTGCCAGCAGCTTAGGGGGGGGACGGTACCCCTACGAGCAGTACTTC,CASSLGGGRYPYEQYF,TRBD2,TRBV7-2,TRBJ2-7,NA
TGTGCCAGCAGTTCCGACAAGGCTGGGAATCAGCCCCAGCATTTT,CASSSDKAGNQPQHF,NA,TRBV28,TRBJ1-5,NA
TGTGCCAGCAGTTTCTCGGACAGCTATGGCTACACCTTC,CASSFSDSYGYTF,NA,TRBV27,TRBJ1-2,NA
TGTGCCAGCAGTCCCGGAGGCAGGCCCTCCTACGAGCAGTACTTC,CASSPGGRPSYEQYF,NA,TRBV28,TRBJ2-7,NA